Listed here are 21 T cell receptor beta chains from one sample, sequenced in a study of CD8+ T cells in alopecia areata. Described treatment: oral pan-JAK inhibitor, 5-10 mg twice daily. Extraction of RNA preceded its reverse transcription into cDNA, which served as the sequencing template. Libraries were prepared by immunoSEQ multiplex PCR; TCRdb keeps only in-frame clonotypes and omits some of them. The sample shows about 250,000 clones, 60% of them seen only once. Sequences were derived from CD4+ T cells sorted from blood, sampled around week 52, from a patient treated with tofacitinib. The receptors here all came from a human donor with alopecia areata.

The J gene is TRBJ2-2, the V gene TRBV29-1, with a tentative D call TRBD2 (5 bases). The CDR3 consists of 14 residues. V gave up 4 bases and J gave up 4 bases, with 13 bases separating them. Per germline, CDR1 SQVTM and CDR2 ANQGSEA. DNA for the CDR3: TGCAGCGTTGCTAGAGTCGGGGTCACCGGGGAGCTGTTTTTT. Protein product: CSVARVGVTGELFF.

In its sample, this clone was seen a few times. The CDR3 region has the DNA TGTGCCTGGAGTGTAAGGCAGGGGAGTCAGCCCCAGCATTTT. It yields the protein CAWSVRQGSQPQHF. The chain couples TRBV30 to TRBJ1-5; possibly TRBD1 for D (6 bases). The CDR3 is made up of 14 amino acids. Germline CDR1 is GTSNPN and CDR2 is SVGIG (reference sequence). V lost 0 bases, J lost 6 bases, and 12 bases lay in between.

The gene calls are TRBV7-9 and TRBJ1-2, with a weak D call TRBD1 (6 bases). The CDR3 covers 14 residues. Germline V lookup: CDR1 SEHNR, CDR2 FQNEAQ (reference sequence). Trimming shortened V by 5 bases and J by 5 bases, and 15 bases separated the two germline ends. CDR3 nucleotides: TGTGCCAGCAGCCTACGACCAGGGGATTATGGCTACACCTTC. This encodes CASSLRPGDYGYTF.

The chain combines TRBV25-1 with TRBJ2-3, with a weak D call TRBD2 (5 bases). This CDR3 has 12 residues. The germline V gene encodes CDR1 MGHDK and CDR2 SYGVNS. V was cut by 8 bases and J by 0 bases, with 6 bases left in between. The CDR3 sequence: CASRRSTDTQYF. CDR3 sequence (DNA): TGTGCCAGCCGGAGGAGCACAGATACGCAGTATTTT.

V usage is TRBV2 and J usage is TRBJ2-7, with D perhaps TRBD1 or TRBD2 (5 bases each). Between the trimmed V and J ends, which lost 1 base and 2 bases, there was a span of 9 bases. Germline V lookup: CDR1 SNHLY, CDR2 FYNNEI. The CDR3 extends over 14 amino acids. The chain's CDR3 is CASSEVQGPYEQYF. The CDR3, as DNA: TGTGCCAGCAGTGAAGTTCAGGGACCCTACGAGCAGTACTTC.

The chain couples TRBV5-1 to TRBJ1-4; D unresolved. V shed 4 bases and J shed 4 bases, with 8 bases lying between them. CDR3 length: 13 amino acids. CDR1 and CDR2 from the germline V gene are SGHRS and YFSETQ. This CDR3 is CASSGQFNEKLFF. The CDR3, as DNA: TGCGCCAGCAGCGGGCAGTTTAATGAAAAACTGTTTTTT.

V gene TRBV4-1 combines with J gene TRBJ1-4; perhaps TRBD1 as D (6 bases). CDR1 and CDR2 from the germline V gene are MGHRA and YSYEKL. Deletions cut 6 bases from V and 7 bases from J, with 18 bases between. The CDR3 covers 15 residues. The CDR3 loop is CASRLDGGAGEKLFF. The CDR3 DNA follows: TGCGCCAGCAGGTTAGATGGGGGCGCTGGTGAAAAACTGTTTTTT.

The rearrangement uses TRBV13 and TRBJ2-1; unclear D gene. Germline CDR1 and CDR2: PRHDT and FYEKMQ (reference sequence). CDR3 length: 12 residues. Trimming removed 0 bases at V and 15 bases at J, with 12 bases between. The CDR3 loop is CASSLGDQRRFF. CDR3 nucleotide sequence: TGTGCCAGCAGCTTAGGAGACCAGAGGCGGTTCTTC.

This clone has more than one count but fewer than ten. Other DNA variants within this sample encode the same CDR3. The chain links TRBV30 to TRBJ1-2; D call uncertain. Germline-derived CDR1 and CDR2 are GTSNPN and SVGIG (reference sequence). The CDR3 is 11 residues long. The germline V and J ends were trimmed by 0 bases and 3 bases, with 2 bases remaining between them. The CDR3, as DNA: TGTGCCTGGAGTGTAGACTATGGCTACACCTTC. This gives the protein CAWSVDYGYTF.

V and J are TRBV30 and TRBJ1-5; a possible D gene is TRBD1 (5 bases). V dropped 3 bases and J dropped 2 bases, with 20 bases sitting between them. CDR3 length equals 17 residues. CDR1 is GTSNPN and CDR2 is SVGIG in the germline V gene (reference sequence). The CDR3 nucleotides are TGTGCCTGGAGCCTACGTGGGATTCGAGGGGGCAATCAGCCCCAGCATTTT. Encoded protein: CAWSLRGIRGGNQPQHF.

This clone was counted between two and nine times. The chain joins TRBV14 to TRBJ2-3, with D maybe TRBD2 (6 bases). The V gene lost 0 bases and the J gene lost 4 bases, with 8 bases spanning the gap. CDR1 and CDR2 from the germline V gene are SGHDN and FVKESK. The CDR3 length is 14 residues. The CDR3 region has the DNA TGTGCCAGCAGCCAAGATCCGGGGGCAGATACGCAGTATTTT. Translation gives CASSQDPGADTQYF. The whole variable domain, filled in from reference TRBV14 and TRBJ2-3, reads EAGVTQFPSHSVIEKGQTVTLRCDPISGHDNLYWYRRVMGKEIKFLLHFVKESKQDESGMPNNRFLAERTGGTYSTLKVQPAELEDSGVYFCASSQDPGADTQYFGPGTRLTVL.

The gene calls are TRBV7-2 and TRBJ2-5; the match to TRBD1 covers 12 bases. Trimming cost V 2 bases and J 6 bases; bases outside gene matches: 4. This CDR3 is 15 amino acids long. Germline V lookup: CDR1 SGHTA, CDR2 FQGNSA. CDR3 sequence reads: CASSLWDRGQQTQYF. CDR3 nucleotides: TGTGCCAGCAGCTTATGGGACAGGGGGCAACAGACCCAGTACTTC.

The CDR3 DNA sequence: TGTGCCAGCAATCCAGAGGCGTATTCACCCCTCCACTTT. It codes for CASNPEAYSPLHF. V and J are TRBV6-5 and TRBJ1-6, with unresolved D. The V end was cut by 7 bases, the J end by 8 bases, with 12 bases between. This CDR3 has 13 amino acids. Germline V gives CDR1 MNHEY, CDR2 SVGAGI.

This clone occurred many times. The rearrangement joins TRBV30 to TRBJ2-7; TRBD1 aligns across 8 bases. The ends lost 4 bases at V and 2 bases at J; junction bases unmatched: 4. The germline V gene encodes CDR1 GTSNPN and CDR2 SVGIG (reference sequence). The CDR3 loop spans 13 amino acids. CDR3 sequence: CAWTGTGPYEQYF. The CDR3 DNA reads TGTGCCTGGACCGGGACAGGCCCCTACGAGCAGTACTTC.

This clone was seen just once. The chain joins TRBV15 to TRBJ2-1, with D perhaps TRBD2 (7 bases). CDR1 is LNHNV and CDR2 is YYDKDF in the germline V gene (reference sequence). This CDR3 is 16 amino acids long. V was cut by 5 bases and J by 8 bases, with 22 bases left in between. The CDR3 region is CATSPRRGGPTDEQFF. DNA of the CDR3: TGTGCCACCAGCCCCCGTAGGGGGGGTCCTACAGATGAGCAGTTCTTC. Full variable domain (rest looked up from reference TRBV15 and TRBJ2-1): DAMVIQNPRYQVTQFGKPVTLSCSQTLNHNVMYWYQQKSSQAPKLLFHYYDKDFNNEADTPDNFQSRRPNTSFCFLDIRSPGLGDTAMYLCATSPRRGGPTDEQFFGPGTRLTVL.

CDR3 in DNA: TGTGCCATCAGTGAGTCTGCCCAGCGGGGCGGGGAGACCCAGTACTTC. Translated, it gives CAISESAQRGGETQYF. The J gene is TRBJ2-5, the V gene TRBV10-3; 7 nucleotides align to TRBD2. In germline, CDR1 is ENHRY, CDR2 SYGVKD. The CDR3 sequence is 16 residues long. V shed 0 bases and J 5 bases; nucleotides not matched to a gene: 9.

The chain uses TRBV5-1 and TRBJ2-2, with D hard to call. V dropped 0 bases and J dropped 0 bases, with 9 bases sitting between them. The germline CDR1 and CDR2 sequences are SGHRS and YFSETQ. The CDR3 is made up of 16 amino acids. For the CDR3, the DNA is TGCGCCAGCAGCTTGGACGGCGGCGCGAACACCGGGGAGCTGTTTTTT. Protein sequence: CASSLDGGANTGELFF.

The chain joins TRBV29-1 to TRBJ1-1; maybe TRBD1 (6 bases). Germline V lookup: CDR1 SQVTM, CDR2 ANQGSEA. This CDR3 has 13 residues. V was cut by 7 bases and J by 3 bases, with 15 bases left in between. This CDR3 reads CSANPRGDTEAFF. DNA of the CDR3: TGCAGCGCGAATCCCAGGGGTGACACTGAAGCTTTCTTT.

J is TRBJ2-3 and V is TRBV29-1; D not certain. The germline V gene has CDR1 SQVTM and CDR2 ANQGSEA. There are 11 residues in the CDR3. The germline V and J ends were trimmed by 6 bases and 5 bases, with 9 bases remaining between them. The CDR3 region has the DNA TGCAGCGTCCTCTTACGAGATACGCAGTATTTT. Amino acid sequence: CSVLLRDTQYF.

The CDR3 reads CASSRTQTGNTEAFF. CDR3 bases: TGTGCCAGCAGCCGAACCCAGACAGGCAACACTGAAGCTTTCTTT. The rearrangement uses TRBV5-4 and TRBJ1-1; possibly TRBD1 for D (6 bases). Germline V gives CDR1 SGHNT, CDR2 YYREEE (reference sequence). With 4 bases removed from V and 2 bases from J, the gap between germline ends came to 15 bases. The CDR3 is 15 residues long.

There are a few counts of this clone. The CDR3 bases are TGCAGCGTTGGGCCCGGGACAAGCCTACAAGAGACCCAGTACTTC. Translation: CSVGPGTSLQETQYF. The chain has TRBV29-1 and TRBJ2-5; TRBD1 is a possible D gene (6 bases). This CDR3 comprises 15 residues. Germline V gene data show CDR1 as SQVTM and CDR2 as ANQGSEA. The V end was cut by 4 bases, the J end by 2 bases, with 17 bases between.